A single sample gave rise to the 5 T cell receptor beta chains below, sequenced in a study of T cells in Graves' hyperthyroidism and ophthalmopathy. TCR beta CDR3 sequences were amplified from RNA transcripts. HTBI primers drove first-round RT-PCR of the TCR CDR3. Using its own MiXCR run on the multiplex PCR reads, TCRdb lists one record per CDR3 protein. In the table there are about 640,000 distinct CDR3 sequences, roughly 14% of which are singletons. Sequencing was performed on blood. These receptors came from a woman aged 50 to 65 with Graves' ophthalmopathy.

This clonotype was counted ten times or more. The V and J genes are TRBV7-6 and TRBJ2-2; 8 bases are a match to TRBD1. Germline-derived CDR1 and CDR2 are SGHVS and FNYEAQ. The CDR3 has 15 residues. The V gene end was trimmed by 3 bases and the J gene end by 5 bases; junction bases not matched to a gene: 5. CDR3 coding DNA: TGTGCCAGCAGCTTGACAGGGGCGACGACCGGGGAGCTGTTTTTT. Protein product: CASSLTGATTGELFF.

The sample holds many counts of this clonotype. The rearrangement links TRBV4-1 to TRBJ1-1; D gene ambiguous. The ends were cut back, 3 bases at V and 4 bases at J, with 15 bases in the middle. The CDR3 length is 15 residues. Germline assignment: CDR1 MGHRA and CDR2 YSYEKL. As DNA, the CDR3 is TGCGCCAGCAGCCAGGAAGGGCGCAAAACCACTGAAGCTTTCTTT. It translates to CASSQEGRKTTEAFF.

Many counts were recorded for this clonotype. V gene TRBV28 combines with J gene TRBJ1-2, with TRBD1 matching over 9 bases. CDR3 length equals 20 residues. Germline V lookup: CDR1 MDHEN, CDR2 SYDVKM. Trimming cost V 6 bases and J 8 bases; bases outside gene matches: 28. The CDR3, as DNA: TGTGCCAGCAGCCAGACAGAACCATACAGGGGGCGCGGATTTTGGCGAGGCTACACCTTC. Translation: CASSQTEPYRGRGFWRGYTF.

On this clonotype itself: With a much larger clone just one base away, this may be a read error. The V call is TRBV7-9, the J call TRBJ2-1, with a weak D call TRBD1 (7 bases). Per germline, CDR1 SEHNR and CDR2 FQNEAQ (reference sequence). With 1 base removed from V and 8 bases from J, the gap between germline ends came to 15 bases. The CDR3 loop spans 15 amino acids. The DNA of the CDR3 is TGTGCCAGCAGCTTAGGCAGGGGGGCAGATGATGAGCAGTTCTTC. It yields the protein CASSLGRGADDEQFF. Drawing the rest from reference TRBV7-9 and TRBJ2-1, the complete variable domain is DTGVSQNPRHKITKRGQNVTFRCDPISEHNRLYWYRQTLGQGPEFLTYFQNEAQLEKSRLLSDRFSAERPKGSFSTLEIQRTEQGDSAMYLCASSLGRGADDEQFFGPGTRLTVL.

This clonotype was observed a handful of times. The chain carries TRBV20-1 and TRBJ2-3; 9 nucleotides match TRBD2. V shed 0 bases and J 2 bases; nucleotides not matched to a gene: 15. The CDR3 has 19 residues. The germline V gene has CDR1 DFQATT and CDR2 SNEGSKA (reference sequence). The CDR3 reads CSARDLSRRTSELTDTQYF. The CDR3 DNA sequence: TGCAGTGCTAGAGATCTTTCCCGACGGACTAGCGAGCTCACAGATACGCAGTATTTT.